These 32 T cell receptor beta chains were all obtained from the same sample, sequenced in a study of T cell responses to AZD1222 COVID-19 vaccine. TCRdb's table, derived via immunoSEQ multiplex PCR, lists solely in-frame clones and lacks some. The repertoire has approximately 76,000 clones, over 80% of them found once; the top ten carry under 5%. Sample: peripheral blood, taken on day 0 of MenACWY control vaccination. Receptors were obtained from an adult in good health.

This chain connects TRBV30 to TRBJ1-1; possible D gene TRBD1, 6 bases. CDR3 length: 12 residues. V lost 2 bases and J lost 12, with 16 bases in between. CDR1 and CDR2 from the germline V gene are GTSNPN and SVGIG (reference sequence). The CDR3 nucleotides are TGTGCCTGGAGTCCGGGGGGCGGGTTACCTTTCTTT. It is translated as CAWSPGGGLPFF.

With respect to this clone: At one boundary the junction diverges from the germline segment, which might be a read error. This chain joins TRBV10-1 and TRBJ1-1; the D gene is possibly TRBD1 (5 bases). The germline V gene encodes CDR1 WNHNN and CDR2 SYGVQD (reference sequence). This CDR3 comprises 14 residues. The CDR3 coding sequence is TGCGCCAGCAGTGAGAACAGTCTGGACACAGAAGCTTTCTTT. It yields the protein CASSENSLDTEAFF.

The gene calls are TRBV4-2 and TRBJ2-7; no firm D call. Germline V gives CDR1 LGHNA, CDR2 YNFKEQ. V lost 0 bases and J lost 3, with 3 bases in between. The CDR3 consists of 12 residues. The chain's CDR3 is CASSQDGYEQYF. For the CDR3, the DNA is TGTGCCAGCAGCCAAGACGGCTACGAGCAGTACTTC.

This chain uses TRBV7-9 with TRBJ1-2; no firm D call. The CDR3 is made up of 15 amino acids. Germline lookup yields CDR1 SEHNR and CDR2 FQNEAQ (reference sequence). V was shortened by 8 bases and J by 0 bases, with 16 bases between the two germline ends. The CDR3 DNA sequence: TGTGCCAGCGGGCCCGGGCGGGGATCTAACTATGGCTACACCTTC. Translating it yields CASGPGRGSNYGYTF.

The DNA for the CDR3 is TGTGCCAGCTCACCATTGGGGGCTGGAGAGCAGTTCTTC. The encoded protein is CASSPLGAGEQFF. This chain connects TRBV18 to TRBJ2-1; possibly TRBD1 for D (6 bases). The CDR3 sequence is 13 residues long. The germline V gene encodes CDR1 KGHSH and CDR2 LQKENI. Trimming took 2 bases from V and 10 from J, leaving 12 bases between them.

This rearrangement joins TRBV5-4 to TRBJ2-1; 9 bases line up with TRBD2. V was pared by 0 bases and J by 15 bases, with 13 bases of the junction left unmatched. Germline V gene sequence: CDR1 SGHNT, CDR2 YYREEE (reference sequence). CDR3 size: 15 residues. CDR3 coding DNA: TGTGCCAGCAGCTTGGCCGGGATAGCGGGAGTGATTCTGTTCTTC. Translation: CASSLAGIAGVILFF.

The genes are TRBV14 and TRBJ2-4, with TRBD2 matching 7 bases. This CDR3 spans 16 amino acids. Trimming at V came to 4 bases and at J to 5 bases, leaving 11 bases not matched to a gene. Germline lookup yields CDR1 SGHDN and CDR2 FVKESK. The CDR3, as DNA: TGTGCCAGCAGCCTAACCACGTCGGGGGGACAAAACATTCAGTACTTC. It encodes CASSLTTSGGQNIQYF. The whole variable domain, remainder taken from reference TRBV14 and TRBJ2-4, is EAGVTQFPSHSVIEKGQTVTLRCDPISGHDNLYWYRRVMGKEIKFLLHFVKESKQDESGMPNNRFLAERTGGTYSTLKVQPAELEDSGVYFCASSLTTSGGQNIQYFGAGTRLSVL.

This clone was seen only a few times. CDR3: CASSYDPLREGQLGGTQYF. CDR3 nucleotide sequence: TGTGCCAGCAGTTACGACCCTTTGCGGGAGGGCCAACTTGGGGGGACGCAGTATTTT. The genes are TRBV6-2 or TRBV6-3 and TRBJ2-3; 9 bases fit TRBD2. Looked up from germline, CDR1 is MNHEY and CDR2 is SVGEGT. The CDR3 length is 19 residues. V lost 2 bases, J lost 9 bases, and 21 bases stayed unmatched.

The chain has TRBV29-1 and TRBJ1-1; D perhaps matches TRBD1 (5 bases). Germline CDR1 reads SQVTM; CDR2 reads ANQGSEA. CDR3 size: 12 residues. In nucleotides, the CDR3 is TGCACCACTCAAAGGGACCACACTGAAGCTTTCTTT. Its protein product is CTTQRDHTEAFF.

Only one count was recorded for this clone. The V gene is TRBV28, the J gene TRBJ1-2; D ambiguous. The CDR3 covers 12 residues. In germline, CDR1 is MDHEN, CDR2 SYDVKM. V shed 3 bases and J shed 4 bases, with 6 bases lying between them. CDR3 loop: CASSLVGYGYTF. CDR3 coding DNA: TGTGCCAGCAGTTTGGTTGGCTATGGCTACACCTTC.

The chain combines TRBV7-2 with TRBJ1-4; 7 bases are a match to TRBD1. CDR3 size: 15 residues. With 5 bases clipped from V and 2 bases from J, the junction kept 5 bases outside the gene matches. The germline V gene has CDR1 SGHTA and CDR2 FQGNSA. CDR3 residues: CASSPQGLTNEKLFF. CDR3 coding DNA: TGTGCCAGCAGCCCACAGGGGTTGACTAATGAAAAACTGTTTTTT.

In this sample, this clone turned up once. This chain links TRBV12-3 or TRBV12-4 with TRBJ2-2; D gene ambiguous. Trimming stripped 1 base from V and 14 bases from J, with 11 bases between. The CDR3 is made up of 12 amino acids. The CDR3 region is CASSLEGPDLFF. The CDR3 coding sequence is TGTGCCAGCAGTTTAGAGGGCCCCGATCTGTTTTTT.

The J gene is TRBJ2-1, the V gene TRBV11-2, with D unclear. The germline CDR1 and CDR2 sequences are SGHAT and FQNNGV. Trimming removed 0 bases at V and 7 bases at J, with 7 bases between. The CDR3 has 13 amino acids. The CDR3 DNA follows: TGTGCCAGCAGCTTAGATCGATCGAATGAGCAGTTCTTC. It specifies CASSLDRSNEQFF.

This CDR3 is CASSPDRRANGYTF. The CDR3 DNA is TGTGCCAGTAGTCCGGACAGGCGAGCTAATGGCTACACCTTC. The rearrangement links TRBV19 to TRBJ1-2, with 7 bases aligning to TRBD1. V trimming: 5 bases; J trimming: 6 bases; junction bases outside the gene matches: 9. Germline V CDR1 and CDR2: LNHDA, SQIVND (reference sequence). The CDR3 length is 14 residues.

The chain carries TRBV28 and TRBJ2-3; 8 positions match TRBD2. CDR1 and CDR2 (germline): MDHEN, SYDVKM. The CDR3 covers 17 residues. V lost 3 bases to trimming and J lost 1 base; unmatched junction nucleotides: 9. The CDR3 DNA sequence: TGTGCCAGCAGTTTTGGTCAAGAGACTAGCGGCACAGATACGCAGTATTTT. Translated, it gives CASSFGQETSGTDTQYF.

CDR3 residues: CASSTTGGAEKLFF. CDR3 DNA sequence: TGTGCCAGTAGTACTACAGGGGGAGCGGAAAAACTGTTTTTT. The chain is built from TRBV19 and TRBJ1-4; 8 bases align to TRBD1. This CDR3 region has 14 residues. The ends lost 4 bases at V and 8 bases at J; junction bases unmatched: 6. The germline gives CDR1 LNHDA, CDR2 SQIVND (reference sequence).

This sequence joins TRBV2 and TRBJ2-6; D is unresolved. This CDR3 spans 13 amino acids. Trimming shortened V by 7 bases and J by 2 bases, and 6 bases separated the two germline ends. CDR1 SNHLY and CDR2 FYNNEI come from the germline V gene. The CDR3 loop reads CASTLPGANVLTF. CDR3 coding DNA: TGTGCCAGCACCCTTCCTGGGGCCAACGTCCTGACTTTC.

The CDR3, as DNA: TGTGCCTGGAGTGTGATGAATCAGCCCCAGCATTTT. It encodes CAWSVMNQPQHF. V is TRBV30 and J is TRBJ1-5, with D hard to call. Germline V lookup: CDR1 GTSNPN, CDR2 SVGIG (reference sequence). The CDR3 has 12 residues. The ends were cut back, 0 bases at V and 4 bases at J, with 4 bases in the middle.

The chain combines TRBV6-5 with TRBJ2-5; the match to TRBD2 covers 8 bases. Per germline, CDR1 MNHEY and CDR2 SVGAGI. The CDR3 is made up of 14 amino acids. Unmatched junction bases numbered 8, after V lost 6 bases and J lost 5 bases. CDR3 sequence (DNA): TGTGCCAGCAGCAAACCCCCGGGAGGGGAGACCCAGTACTTC. Its translation: CASSKPPGGETQYF.

The sample holds one count of this clone. The chain couples TRBV7-9 to TRBJ1-1; D possibly corresponds to TRBD1 (5 bases). V shed 3 bases and J shed 4 bases, with 18 bases lying between them. Germline CDR1 SEHNR, CDR2 FQNEAQ (reference sequence). The CDR3 contains 16 residues. The CDR3 reads CASSFPAAGTLTEAFF. In DNA form, the CDR3 reads TGTGCCAGCAGCTTTCCCGCCGCAGGGACTCTCACTGAAGCTTTCTTT. Complete variable domain (other parts from reference TRBV7-9 and TRBJ1-1): DTGVSQNPRHKITKRGQNVTFRCDPISEHNRLYWYRQTLGQGPEFLTYFQNEAQLEKSRLLSDRFSAERPKGSFSTLEIQRTEQGDSAMYLCASSFPAAGTLTEAFFGQGTRLTVV.

This sequence joins TRBV12-5 and TRBJ2-3; TRBD2 agrees at 7 bases. This CDR3 contains 15 residues. CDR1 LGHNT and CDR2 FRNRAP come from the germline V gene. The V and J ends lost 1 base and 0 bases, in that order; junction bases with no gene match: 1. In DNA, the CDR3 is TGTGCTAGTGGTTTGGCTAGCGGAAGCACAGATACGCAGTATTTT. Residues: CASGLASGSTDTQYF. The full variable domain, with the rest looked up from reference TRBV12-5 and TRBJ2-3, is DARVTQTPRHKVTEMGQEVTMRCQPILGHNTVFWYRQTMMQGLELLAYFRNRAPLDDSGMPKDRFSAEMPDATLATLKIQPSEPRDSAVYFCASGLASGSTDTQYFGPGTRLTVL.

This clone was recorded once. The rearrangement links TRBV5-4 to TRBJ1-2; D is perhaps TRBD1 (5 bases). The CDR3 loop spans 12 amino acids. Trimming removed 1 base from V and 14 bases from J, with 15 bases in between. Germline loops: CDR1 SGHNT, CDR2 YYREEE (reference sequence). The CDR3 DNA is TGTGCCAGCAGCTTGTCTAGTCGGGGCGAGACCTTC. Translating gives CASSLSSRGETF.

This rearrangement joins TRBV4-3 to TRBJ1-6; D is possibly TRBD1 (6 bases). Trimming shortened V by 0 bases and J by 8 bases, and 14 bases separated the two germline ends. The CDR3 spans 16 residues. Germline-derived CDR1 and CDR2 are LGHNA and YSLEER. The CDR3 here is CASSQEQGAGDSPLHF. In DNA, the CDR3 is TGCGCCAGCAGCCAAGAACAGGGTGCTGGGGATTCACCCCTCCACTTT.

This chain uses TRBV27 with TRBJ2-7; maybe TRBD2 (6 bases). The CDR3 consists of 13 residues. From germline, CDR1 is MNHEY and CDR2 SMNVEV (reference sequence). Trimming took 5 bases from V and 5 from J, leaving 13 bases between them. The CDR3 bases are TGTGCCAGCAGTCTTCCCGGAGGGCACGAGCAGTACTTC. Amino acid sequence: CASSLPGGHEQYF.

This clone is medium-sized within its sample. The chain has TRBV27 and TRBJ1-6, with unresolved D. The V gene's germline CDR1 is MNHEY and CDR2 SMNVEV (reference sequence). CDR3 size: 16 residues. V shed 10 bases and J shed 3 bases, with 19 bases lying between them. CDR3 region: CATPYAGKNYNSPLHF. As DNA, the CDR3 is TGTGCCACTCCGTACGCGGGGAAGAACTATAATTCACCCCTCCACTTT.

The CDR3 DNA is TGTGCCAGCAGCCCGTTAATAGGCAATGAGCAGTTCTTC. Amino acids: CASSPLIGNEQFF. The V call is TRBV7-9, the J call TRBJ2-1; no reliable D call. The CDR3 covers 13 residues. The V end lost 5 bases, the J end lost 6 bases, and 11 bases lay between the germline ends. The germline V gene encodes CDR1 SEHNR and CDR2 FQNEAQ (reference sequence). Combining the CDR3 with reference TRBV7-9 and TRBJ2-1 gives the whole variable domain DTGVSQNPRHKITKRGQNVTFRCDPISEHNRLYWYRQTLGQGPEFLTYFQNEAQLEKSRLLSDRFSAERPKGSFSTLEIQRTEQGDSAMYLCASSPLIGNEQFFGPGTRLTVL.

In DNA form, the CDR3 reads TGCAGCGTTGGTGCTGCAAGCACAGATACGCAGTATTTT. Protein product: CSVGAASTDTQYF. The chain has TRBV29-1 and TRBJ2-3; D unclear. Per the germline V gene, CDR1 is SQVTM and CDR2 is ANQGSEA. V lost 4 bases and J lost 0, with 8 bases in between. This CDR3 contains 13 residues.

The chain has TRBV19 and TRBJ2-1, with D perhaps matching TRBD2 (6 bases). Per the germline V gene, CDR1 is LNHDA and CDR2 is SQIVND (reference sequence). The CDR3 covers 14 residues. The ends were cut back, 4 bases at V and 5 bases at J, with 12 bases in the middle. CDR3 loop: CASSTSGGNNEQFF. CDR3 nucleotide sequence: TGTGCCAGTAGTACCTCCGGGGGAAACAATGAGCAGTTCTTC.

Comment on this clone: A junction boundary mismatches the germline segment, possibly from a read error. The chain is built from TRBV7-7 and TRBJ2-2; 8 bases are shared with TRBD1. Germline values: CDR1 SSHAT, CDR2 FNYEAQ (reference sequence). The CDR3 runs 14 residues. The CDR3 reads CASSPGQGAGELFF. The CDR3 DNA reads TGTGCTAGCAGCCCCGGACAGGGTGCCGGGGAGCTGTTTTTT.

The chain combines TRBV27 with TRBJ2-3; D possibly matches TRBD1 or TRBD2 (5 bases each). V was trimmed by 4 bases and J by 5 bases, leaving 10 bases between them. CDR1 is MNHEY and CDR2 is SMNVEV in the germline V gene (reference sequence). The CDR3 totals 13 residues. This chain's CDR3 is CASSWSGLDTQYF. The CDR3, as DNA: TGTGCCAGCAGTTGGTCGGGGCTAGATACGCAGTATTTT.

The V gene is TRBV6-5, the J gene TRBJ2-2; D ambiguous. This CDR3 contains 14 residues. Germline V gives CDR1 MNHEY, CDR2 SVGAGI. The ends were cut back, 6 bases at V and 0 bases at J, with 8 bases in the middle. In DNA form, the CDR3 reads TGTGCCAGCAGACAGCTCGCGAACACCGGGGAGCTGTTTTTT. Residues: CASRQLANTGELFF.

The chain is built from TRBV6-5 and TRBJ1-2; TRBD1 matches 7 bases. V dropped 6 bases and J dropped 8; count of bases not matched to a gene: 12. The CDR3 length is 14 residues. Germline CDR1 MNHEY, CDR2 SVGAGI. The CDR3 nucleotides are TGTGCCAGCAGGCCTCAACAGGGGATGCGGGGCTACACCTTC. This encodes CASRPQQGMRGYTF.